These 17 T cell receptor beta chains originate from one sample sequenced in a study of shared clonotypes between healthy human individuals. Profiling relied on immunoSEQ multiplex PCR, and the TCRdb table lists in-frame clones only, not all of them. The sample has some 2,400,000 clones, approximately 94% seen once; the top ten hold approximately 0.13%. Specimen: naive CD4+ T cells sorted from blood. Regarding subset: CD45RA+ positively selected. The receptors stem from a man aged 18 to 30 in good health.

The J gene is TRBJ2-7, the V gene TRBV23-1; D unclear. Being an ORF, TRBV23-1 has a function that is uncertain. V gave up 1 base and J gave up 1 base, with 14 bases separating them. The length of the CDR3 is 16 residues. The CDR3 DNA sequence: TGCGCCAGCAGTCAATACGCCAGAACTTTTTCCTACGAGCAGTACTTC. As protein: CASSQYARTFSYEQYF.

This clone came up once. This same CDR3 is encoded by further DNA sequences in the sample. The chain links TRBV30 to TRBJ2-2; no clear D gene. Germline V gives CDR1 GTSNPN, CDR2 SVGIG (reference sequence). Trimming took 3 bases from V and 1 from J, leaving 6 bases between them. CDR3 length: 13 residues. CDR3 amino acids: CAWRTGNTGELFF. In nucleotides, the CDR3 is TGTGCCTGGAGGACGGGGAACACCGGGGAGCTGTTTTTT.

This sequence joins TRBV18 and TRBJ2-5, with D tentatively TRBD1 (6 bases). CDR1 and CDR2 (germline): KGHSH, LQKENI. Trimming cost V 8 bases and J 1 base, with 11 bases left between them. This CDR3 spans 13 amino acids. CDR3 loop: CASNRDTQETQYF. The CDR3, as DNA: TGTGCCAGCAACCGGGACACCCAAGAGACCCAGTACTTC. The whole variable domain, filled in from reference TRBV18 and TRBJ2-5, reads NAGVMQNPRHLVRRRGQEARLRCSPMKGHSHVYWYRQLPEEGLKFMVYLQKENIIDESGMPKERFSAEFPKEGPSILRIQQVVRGDSAAYFCASNRDTQETQYFGPGTRLLVL.

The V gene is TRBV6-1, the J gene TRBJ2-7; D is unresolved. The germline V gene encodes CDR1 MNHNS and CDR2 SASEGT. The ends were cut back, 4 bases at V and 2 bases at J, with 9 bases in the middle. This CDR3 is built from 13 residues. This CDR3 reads CASSGTFPYEQYF. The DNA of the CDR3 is TGTGCCAGCAGTGGAACTTTCCCCTACGAGCAGTACTTC.

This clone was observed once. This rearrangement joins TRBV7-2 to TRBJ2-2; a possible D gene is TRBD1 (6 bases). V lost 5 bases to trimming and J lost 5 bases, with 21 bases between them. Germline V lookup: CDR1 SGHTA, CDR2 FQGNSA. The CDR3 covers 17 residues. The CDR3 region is CASSLTLGTISTGELFF. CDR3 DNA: TGTGCCAGCAGCCTCACTTTGGGGACAATATCGACCGGGGAGCTGTTTTTT.

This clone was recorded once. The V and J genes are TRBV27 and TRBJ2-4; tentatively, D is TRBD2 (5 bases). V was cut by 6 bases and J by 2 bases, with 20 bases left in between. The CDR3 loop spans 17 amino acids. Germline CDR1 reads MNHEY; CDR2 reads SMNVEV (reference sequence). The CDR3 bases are TGTGCCAGCAGATCAAAAGCGGAGCCGGGGACCAAAAACATTCAGTACTTC. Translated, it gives CASRSKAEPGTKNIQYF.

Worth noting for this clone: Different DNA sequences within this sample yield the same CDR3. CDR3 in DNA: TGTGCCTGGAGTGTAGGGACAGGGGGTGAAAAACTGTTTTTT. This translates into CAWSVGTGGEKLFF. The chain carries TRBV30 and TRBJ1-4; 11 bases map to TRBD1. The germline V gene has CDR1 GTSNPN and CDR2 SVGIG (reference sequence). The CDR3 runs 14 residues. V lost 0 bases to trimming and J lost 7 bases; unmatched junction nucleotides: 1.

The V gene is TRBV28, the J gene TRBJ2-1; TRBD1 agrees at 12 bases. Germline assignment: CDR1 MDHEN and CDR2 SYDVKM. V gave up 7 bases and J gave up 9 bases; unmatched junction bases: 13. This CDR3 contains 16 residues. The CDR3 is CASNPPPGQGAGEQFF. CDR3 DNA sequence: TGTGCCAGCAACCCACCGCCGGGACAGGGGGCTGGTGAGCAGTTCTTC.

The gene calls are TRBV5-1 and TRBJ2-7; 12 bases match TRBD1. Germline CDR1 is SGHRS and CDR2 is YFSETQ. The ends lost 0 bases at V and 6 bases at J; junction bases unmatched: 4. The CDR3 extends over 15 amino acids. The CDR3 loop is CASSLAGTGGPEQYF. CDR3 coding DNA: TGCGCCAGCAGCTTGGCCGGGACAGGGGGCCCCGAGCAGTACTTC.

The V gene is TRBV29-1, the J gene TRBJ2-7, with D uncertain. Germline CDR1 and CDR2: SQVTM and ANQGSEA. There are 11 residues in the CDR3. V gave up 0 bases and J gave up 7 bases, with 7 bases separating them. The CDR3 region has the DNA TGCAGCGTTGAAGAAGTGTCAGAGCAGTACTTC. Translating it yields CSVEEVSEQYF.

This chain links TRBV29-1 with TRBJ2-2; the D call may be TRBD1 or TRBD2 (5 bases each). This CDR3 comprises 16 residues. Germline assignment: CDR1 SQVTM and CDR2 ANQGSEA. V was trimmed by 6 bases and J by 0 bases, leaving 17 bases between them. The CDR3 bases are TGCAGCGTATATCCCCCCGGGACGGCGAACACCGGGGAGCTGTTTTTT. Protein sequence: CSVYPPGTANTGELFF.

The CDR3 DNA reads TGTGCCAGCAGGAAACAGGGGCGAGGCACAGATACGCAGTATTTT. Translation: CASRKQGRGTDTQYF. The chain has TRBV7-2 and TRBJ2-3; 7 bases line up with TRBD1. Trimming took 6 bases from V and 1 from J; bases not matched to a gene: 7. The CDR3 contains 15 residues. Germline CDR1 SGHTA, CDR2 FQGNSA.

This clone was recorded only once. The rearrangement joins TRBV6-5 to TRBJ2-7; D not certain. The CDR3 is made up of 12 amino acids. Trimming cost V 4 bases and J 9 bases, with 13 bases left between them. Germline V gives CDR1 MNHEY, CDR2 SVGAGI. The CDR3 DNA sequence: TGTGCCAGCAGTTCGCTTAGCCGAGGGCAGTACTTC. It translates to CASSSLSRGQYF.

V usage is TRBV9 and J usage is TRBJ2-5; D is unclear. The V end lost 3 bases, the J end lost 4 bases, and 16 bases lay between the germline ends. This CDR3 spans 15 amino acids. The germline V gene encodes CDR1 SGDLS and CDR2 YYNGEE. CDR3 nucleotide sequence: TGTGCCAGCAGCGGGAGTTCCCTCATCATAGAGACCCAGTACTTC. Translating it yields CASSGSSLIIETQYF.

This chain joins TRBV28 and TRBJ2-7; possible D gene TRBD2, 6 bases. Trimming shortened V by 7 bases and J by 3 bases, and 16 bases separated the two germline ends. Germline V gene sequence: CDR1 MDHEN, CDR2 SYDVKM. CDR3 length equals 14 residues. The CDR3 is CASITGGRIYEQYF. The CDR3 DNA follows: TGTGCCAGCATAACCGGGGGTCGTATCTACGAGCAGTACTTC.

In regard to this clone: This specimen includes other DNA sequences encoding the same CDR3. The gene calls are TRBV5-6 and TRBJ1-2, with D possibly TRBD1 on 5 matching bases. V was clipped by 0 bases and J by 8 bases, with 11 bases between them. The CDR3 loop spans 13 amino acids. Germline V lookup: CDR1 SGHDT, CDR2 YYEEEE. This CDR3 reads CASSLGAGYGYTF. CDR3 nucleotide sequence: TGTGCCAGCAGCTTGGGGGCAGGGTACGGCTACACCTTC.

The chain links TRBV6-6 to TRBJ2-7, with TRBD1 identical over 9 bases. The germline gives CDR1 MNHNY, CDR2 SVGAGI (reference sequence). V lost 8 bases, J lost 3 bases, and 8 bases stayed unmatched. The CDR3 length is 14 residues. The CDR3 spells CASDRGQGFYEQYF. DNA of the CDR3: TGTGCCAGCGATAGGGGACAGGGTTTCTACGAGCAGTACTTC.